The present TCR beta chain was sequenced within a study of cytomegalovirus exposure and HLA in healthy donors. Study findings and constraints: Researchers catalogued 160 or so TCR beta chains as cytomegalovirus-associated. In a later analysis, common viral pathogens appeared linked to several of the most significant clusters. Previously analyzed data showed that most TCR beta V segments were productive at a frequency of about 87% or about 30%.

The CDR3 extends over 15 amino acids. Germline V gives CDR1 MNHEY, CDR2 SVGAGI. Losses at the gene ends were 6 bases for V and 3 bases for J; bases not matched to a gene: 6. A word on this clone: Its antigen is as yet unknown.

This PCR relied on a set of 60 Vbeta primers and 13 Jbeta primers. In the source study's methods: The count from a later analysis was 79 million or so unique TCR beta chains, around 10 million of them shared. Profiling relied on immunoSEQ multiplex PCR, and the TCRdb table lists in-frame clones only, not all of them. Clonal size and the V and J genes are those of that table, whereas D and trimming came from the DNA. The table includes over 150,000 clones, 85% detected once. The rearrangement links TRBV6-5 to TRBJ2-5; the match to TRBD2 covers 11 bases. The sequence came from a boy aged 2 to 9 in good health and CMV-seronegative. Sequencing used PBMCs. The CDR3 region is CASSLLAGAEETQYF. The CDR3 DNA sequence: TGTGCCAGCAGCCTACTAGCGGGAGCCGAAGAGACCCAGTACTTC.